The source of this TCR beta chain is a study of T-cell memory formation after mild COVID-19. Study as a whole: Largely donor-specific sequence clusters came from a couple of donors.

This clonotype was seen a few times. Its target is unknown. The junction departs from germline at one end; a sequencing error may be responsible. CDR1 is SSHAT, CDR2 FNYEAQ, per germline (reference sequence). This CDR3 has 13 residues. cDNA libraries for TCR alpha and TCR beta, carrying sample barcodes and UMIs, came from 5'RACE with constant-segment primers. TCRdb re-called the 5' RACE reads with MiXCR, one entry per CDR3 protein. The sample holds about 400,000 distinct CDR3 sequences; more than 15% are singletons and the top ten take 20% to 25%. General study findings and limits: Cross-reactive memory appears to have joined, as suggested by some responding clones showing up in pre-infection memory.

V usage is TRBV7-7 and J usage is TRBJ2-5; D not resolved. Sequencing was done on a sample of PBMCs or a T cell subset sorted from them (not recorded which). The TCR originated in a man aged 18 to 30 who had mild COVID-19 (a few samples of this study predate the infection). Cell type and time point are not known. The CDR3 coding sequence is TGTGCTAGCAGCTTAGACGGGTCTGAGACCCAGTACTTC. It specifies CASSLDGSETQYF. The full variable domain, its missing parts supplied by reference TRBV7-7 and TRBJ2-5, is GAGVSQSPRYKVTKRGQDVTLRCDPISSHATLYWYQQALGQGPEFLTYFNYEAQPDKSGLPSDRFSAERPEGSISTLTIQRTEQRDSAMYRCASSLDGSETQYFGPGTRLLVL.